The T cell receptor (beta chain) described here comes from a study of cytomegalovirus exposure and HLA in healthy donors. Study-wide results and limits: CMV serostatus alone was available as immune exposure information.

Turning to this clone: What it recognizes is unknown.

The CDR3 runs 16 residues. Germline V CDR1 and CDR2: SGHRS, YFSETQ. V lost 3 bases and J lost 4; bases outside the gene matches: 10. The PCR used 60 Vbeta and 13 Jbeta primers. The data were produced by immunoSEQ multiplex PCR, yet TCRdb's version contains in-frame clones alone and is incomplete. The sample lists some 99,000 clones; roughly 70% were seen once. The sequence derives from a woman between 65 and 79 years old in good health and CMV-seropositive. V is TRBV5-1 and J is TRBJ1-3, with 7 bases fitting TRBD1. The source material was PBMCs. The DNA for the CDR3 is TGCGCCAGCAGCTCTACTCCGACAGGGACAGGAAACACCATATATTTT. Translated, it gives CASSSTPTGTGNTIYF.